This T cell receptor (beta chain) was identified during a study of identical twins. General study results and limits: The conclusions drew on cross-sectional statistical analysis instead of tracking the same donors. A lower insertion count was a feature of abundant cord blood beta clonotypes, with no such feature in memory repertoires. Models came in too low on out-of-frame TCR alpha sharing in monozygotic twins.

As concerns this clonotype: The antigen remains unidentified.

The CDR3 totals 14 residues. CDR1 and CDR2 from the germline V gene are MDHEN and SYDVKM. Trimming at V came to 6 bases and at J to 7 bases, leaving 10 bases not matched to a gene. All donors were healthy Caucasians. One entry per CDR3 protein, called by TCRdb with MiXCR from the 5' RACE reads. The profile shows roughly 700,000 distinct CDR3 sequences, 8.6% of them singletons. The sample was also linked to a second study, of yellow fever vaccine responses in identical twins.

This chain joins TRBV28 and TRBJ2-5, with TRBD1 matching over 8 bases. The origin of this receptor is a woman younger than 35 in good health. Sequencing was done on a sample of PBMCs. For the CDR3, the DNA is TGTGCCAGCAGAGTGCCCAGGGGGCTTGGGACCCAGTACTTC. Translated: CASRVPRGLGTQYF.